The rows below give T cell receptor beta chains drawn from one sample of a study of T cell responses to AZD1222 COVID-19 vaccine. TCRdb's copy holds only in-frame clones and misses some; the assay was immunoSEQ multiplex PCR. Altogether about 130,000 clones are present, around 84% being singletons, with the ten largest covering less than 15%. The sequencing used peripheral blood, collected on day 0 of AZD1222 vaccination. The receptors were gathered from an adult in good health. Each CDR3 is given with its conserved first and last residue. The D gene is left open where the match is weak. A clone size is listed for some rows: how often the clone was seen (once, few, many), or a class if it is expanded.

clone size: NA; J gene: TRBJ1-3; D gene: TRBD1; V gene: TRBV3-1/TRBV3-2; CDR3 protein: CASSPDRTGTNPVNTIYF; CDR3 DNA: TGTGCCAGCAGCCCGGACCGGACAGGGACGAATCCGGTCAACACCATATATTTT
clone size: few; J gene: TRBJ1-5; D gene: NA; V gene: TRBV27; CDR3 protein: CASSFGGNQPQHF; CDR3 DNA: TGTGCCAGCAGTTTTGGGGGCAATCAGCCCCAGCATTTT
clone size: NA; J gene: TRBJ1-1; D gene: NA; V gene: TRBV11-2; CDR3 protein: CASSLVGHTEAFF; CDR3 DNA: TGTGCCAGCAGCTTAGTGGGCCACACTGAAGCTTTCTTT
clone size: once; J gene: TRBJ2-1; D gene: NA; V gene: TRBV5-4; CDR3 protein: CASSVRLDGGEQFF; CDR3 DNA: TGTGCCAGCAGCGTCAGACTAGACGGAGGTGAGCAGTTCTTC
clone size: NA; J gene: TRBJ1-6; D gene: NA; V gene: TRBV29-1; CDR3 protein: CSVRDTGNSPLHF; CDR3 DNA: TGCAGCGTAAGGGACACCGGTAATTCACCCCTCCACTTT
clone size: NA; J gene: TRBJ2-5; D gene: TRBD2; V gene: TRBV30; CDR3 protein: CAWSAIRTGLAGGQYF; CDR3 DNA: TGTGCCTGGAGTGCCATCCGGACGGGACTAGCGGGAGGCCAGTACTTC
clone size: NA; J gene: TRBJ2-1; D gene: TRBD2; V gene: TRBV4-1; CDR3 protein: CASSQVAGTSGADEQFF; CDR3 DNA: TGCGCCAGCAGCCAAGTAGCCGGGACTAGCGGGGCGGATGAGCAGTTCTTC
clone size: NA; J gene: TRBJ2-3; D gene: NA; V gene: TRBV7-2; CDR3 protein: CASSLATRSDTQYF; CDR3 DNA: TGTGCCAGCAGCTTAGCAACGCGGTCGGATACGCAGTATTTT
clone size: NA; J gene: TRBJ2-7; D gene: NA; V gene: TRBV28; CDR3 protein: CASSLWSSYEQYF; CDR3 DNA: TGTGCCAGCAGTTTGTGGAGCTCCTACGAGCAGTACTTC
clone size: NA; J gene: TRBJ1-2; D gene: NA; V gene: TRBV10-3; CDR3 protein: CAISEPGVMEANYGYTF; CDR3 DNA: TGTGCCATCAGTGAGCCCGGTGTTATGGAAGCTAACTATGGCTACACCTTC
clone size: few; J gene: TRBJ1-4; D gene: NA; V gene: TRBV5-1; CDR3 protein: CASSLTLRGANKDEKLFF; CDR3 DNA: TGCGCCAGCAGCTTGACTCTACGAGGGGCGAATAAGGATGAAAAACTGTTTTTT
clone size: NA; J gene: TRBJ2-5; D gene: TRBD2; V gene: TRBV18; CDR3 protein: CASSLRSESSGRMETQYF; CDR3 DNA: TGTGCCAGCTCACTTAGGTCTGAATCTAGCGGGAGGATGGAGACCCAGTACTTC
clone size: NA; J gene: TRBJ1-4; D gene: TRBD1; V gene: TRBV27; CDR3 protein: CASSVARTGGRKLFF; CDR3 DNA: TGTGCCAGCAGTGTAGCACGGACAGGGGGCCGAAAACTGTTTTTT
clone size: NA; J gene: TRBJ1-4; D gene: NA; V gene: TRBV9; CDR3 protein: CASSVDGYWGEKLFF; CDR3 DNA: TGTGCCAGCAGCGTAGACGGATATTGGGGTGAAAAACTGTTTTTT
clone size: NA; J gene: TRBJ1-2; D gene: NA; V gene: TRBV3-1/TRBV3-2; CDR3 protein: CASSQDPYTVNNYGYTF; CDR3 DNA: TGTGCCAGCAGCCAAGATCCGTACACAGTGAACAACTATGGCTACACCTTC
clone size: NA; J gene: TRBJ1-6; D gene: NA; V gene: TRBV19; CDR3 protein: CASGPTQGRHSPLHF; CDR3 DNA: TGTGCCAGTGGCCCCACTCAGGGGAGGCATTCACCCCTCCACTTT
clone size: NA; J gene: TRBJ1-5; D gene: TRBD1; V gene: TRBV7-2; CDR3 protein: CASSSLGGQPQHF; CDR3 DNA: TGTGCCAGCAGCTCGCTAGGGGGCCAGCCCCAGCATTTT
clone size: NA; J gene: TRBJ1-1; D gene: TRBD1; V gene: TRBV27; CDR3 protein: CASSPGGGSTEAFF; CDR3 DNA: TGTGCCAGCAGTCCAGGGGGGGGGAGCACTGAAGCTTTCTTT
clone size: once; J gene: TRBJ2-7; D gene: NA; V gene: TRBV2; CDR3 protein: CASNTGDSYEQYF; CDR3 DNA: TGTGCCAGCAATACGGGAGATTCCTACGAGCAGTACTTC
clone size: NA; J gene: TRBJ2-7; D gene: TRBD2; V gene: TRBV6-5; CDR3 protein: CAVRGGSSYEQYF; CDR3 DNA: TGTGCCGTCCGGGGGGGTAGCTCCTACGAGCAGTACTTC
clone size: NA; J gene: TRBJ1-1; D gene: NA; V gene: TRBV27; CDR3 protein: CASSFVLKRYTEAFF; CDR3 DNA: TGTGCCAGCAGTTTTGTCTTAAAGAGGTACACTGAAGCTTTCTTT
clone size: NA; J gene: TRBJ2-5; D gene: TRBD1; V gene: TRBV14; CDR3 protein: CASSQLPGQGLETQYF; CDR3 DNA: TGTGCCAGCAGCCAATTGCCGGGACAGGGTTTGGAGACCCAGTACTTC
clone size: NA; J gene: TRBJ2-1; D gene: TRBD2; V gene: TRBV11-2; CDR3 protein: CASSGRTSGNNEQFF; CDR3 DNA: TGTGCCAGCAGCGGACGGACTAGCGGCAACAATGAGCAGTTCTTC
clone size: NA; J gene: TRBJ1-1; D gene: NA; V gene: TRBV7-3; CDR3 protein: CASSATMWSEAFF; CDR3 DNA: TGTGCCAGCAGCGCGACCATGTGGTCTGAAGCTTTCTTT
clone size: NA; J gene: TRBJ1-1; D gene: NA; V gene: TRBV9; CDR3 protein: CASSQTGSNTEAFF; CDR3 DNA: TGTGCCAGCAGCCAGACGGGCAGCAACACTGAAGCTTTCTTT
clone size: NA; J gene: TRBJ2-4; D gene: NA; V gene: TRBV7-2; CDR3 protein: CASSTRGRDIQYF; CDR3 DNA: TGTGCCAGCAGCACAAGGGGTCGTGACATTCAGTACTTC
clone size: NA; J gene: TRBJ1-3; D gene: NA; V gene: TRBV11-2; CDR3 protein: CASSLSRAATIYF; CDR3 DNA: TGTGCCAGCAGCTTAAGTAGGGCGGCCACCATATATTTT
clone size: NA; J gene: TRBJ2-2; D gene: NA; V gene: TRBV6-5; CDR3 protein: CASSYDGTNTGELFF; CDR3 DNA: TGTGCCAGCAGTTACGACGGAACGAACACCGGGGAGCTGTTTTTT
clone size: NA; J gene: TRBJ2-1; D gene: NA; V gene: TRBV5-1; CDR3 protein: CASSLQGTNEQFF; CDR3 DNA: TGCGCCAGCAGCTTGCAGGGAACCAATGAGCAGTTCTTC
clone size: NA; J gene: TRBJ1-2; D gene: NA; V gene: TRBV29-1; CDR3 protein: CSARPGDGYTF; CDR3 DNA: TGCAGCGCTAGACCAGGGGATGGCTACACCTTC
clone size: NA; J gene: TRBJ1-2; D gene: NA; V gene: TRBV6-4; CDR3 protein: CASSDYWDPSSNYGYTF; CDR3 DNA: TGTGCCAGCAGTGACTACTGGGACCCGAGCTCTAACTATGGCTACACCTTC
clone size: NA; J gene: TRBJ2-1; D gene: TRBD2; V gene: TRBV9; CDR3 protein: CASSESGTRNNEQFF; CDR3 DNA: TGTGCCAGCAGCGAAAGCGGGACTAGAAACAATGAGCAGTTCTTC
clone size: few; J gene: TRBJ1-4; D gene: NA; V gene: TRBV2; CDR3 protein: CASSLRTYMKTLFF; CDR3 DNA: TGTGCCAGCAGCCTAAGGACATACATGAAAACCCTGTTTTTT
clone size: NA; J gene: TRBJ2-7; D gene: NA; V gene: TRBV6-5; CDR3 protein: CASSYIVGGYYEQYF; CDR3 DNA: TGTGCCAGCAGTTACATCGTCGGGGGCTACTACGAGCAGTACTTC
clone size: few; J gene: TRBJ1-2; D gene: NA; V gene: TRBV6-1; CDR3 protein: CASSEGGDPYGYTF; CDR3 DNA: TGTGCCAGCAGTGAAGGGGGTGATCCCTATGGCTACACCTTC
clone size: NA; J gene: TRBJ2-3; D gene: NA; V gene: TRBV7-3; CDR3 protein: CASSLSPLAQDTQYF; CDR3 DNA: TGTGCCAGCAGCTTAAGTCCTTTGGCCCAGGATACGCAGTATTTT
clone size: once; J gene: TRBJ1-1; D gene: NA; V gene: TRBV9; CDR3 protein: CASSTEQGSTEAFF; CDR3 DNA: TGTGCCAGCAGCACCGAACAGGGAAGCACTGAAGCTTTCTTT
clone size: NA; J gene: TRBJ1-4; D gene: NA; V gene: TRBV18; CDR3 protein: CASSPLDPPKLFF; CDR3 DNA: TGTGCCAGCTCACCACTTGATCCCCCAAAACTGTTTTTT
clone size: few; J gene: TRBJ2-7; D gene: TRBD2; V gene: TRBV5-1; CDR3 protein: CASSWELAGGRYEQYF; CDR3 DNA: TGCGCCAGCAGCTGGGAACTAGCGGGAGGAAGGTACGAGCAGTACTTC
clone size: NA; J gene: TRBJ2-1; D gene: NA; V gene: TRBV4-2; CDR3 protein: CASSQEGAGLSYNEQFF; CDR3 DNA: TGTGCCAGCAGCCAAGAAGGTGCGGGACTCTCCTACAATGAGCAGTTCTTC
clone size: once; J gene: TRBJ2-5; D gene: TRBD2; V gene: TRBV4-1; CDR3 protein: CASSQDYGGGQETQYF; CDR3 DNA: TGCGCCAGCAGCCAAGATTATGGCGGGGGGCAAGAGACCCAGTACTTC
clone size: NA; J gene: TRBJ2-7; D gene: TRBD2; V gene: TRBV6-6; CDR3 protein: CASSYHVSREPYEQYF; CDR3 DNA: TGTGCCAGCAGTTATCACGTCTCGCGGGAGCCCTACGAGCAGTACTTC
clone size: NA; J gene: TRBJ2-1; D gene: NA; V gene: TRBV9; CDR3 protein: CASSPTTGSGGGYNEQFF; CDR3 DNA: TGTGCCAGCAGCCCAACGACAGGGTCGGGGGGTGGGTACAATGAGCAGTTCTTC
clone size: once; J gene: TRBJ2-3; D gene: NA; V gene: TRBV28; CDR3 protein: CASSKRGGTQYF; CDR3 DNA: TGTGCCAGCAGCAAAAGAGGGGGTACGCAGTATTTT
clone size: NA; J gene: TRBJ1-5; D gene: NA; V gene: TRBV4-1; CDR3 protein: CASSQGENQPQHF; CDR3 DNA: TGCGCCAGCAGCCAAGGGGAGAATCAGCCCCAGCATTTT
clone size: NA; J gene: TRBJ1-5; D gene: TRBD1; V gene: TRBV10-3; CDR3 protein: CASTGGRNQPQHF; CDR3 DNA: TGTGCCAGCACAGGGGGACGGAATCAGCCCCAGCATTTT
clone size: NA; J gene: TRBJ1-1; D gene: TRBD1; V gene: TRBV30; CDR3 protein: CAWSGGRGLDTEAFF; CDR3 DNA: TGTGCCTGGAGTGGAGGCAGGGGGCTGGACACTGAAGCTTTCTTT
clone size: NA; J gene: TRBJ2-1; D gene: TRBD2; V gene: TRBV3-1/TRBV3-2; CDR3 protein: CASSQLLAVWGNEQFF; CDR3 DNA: TGTGCCAGCAGCCAACTCCTAGCGGTCTGGGGGAATGAGCAGTTCTTC
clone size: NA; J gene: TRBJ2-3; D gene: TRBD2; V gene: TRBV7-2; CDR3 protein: CAIETGTSGRAIDTQYF; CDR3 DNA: TGTGCCATCGAAACCGGGACTAGCGGGAGGGCCATAGATACGCAGTATTTT
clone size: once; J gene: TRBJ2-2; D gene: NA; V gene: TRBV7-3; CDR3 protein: CASSLLTGATGELFF; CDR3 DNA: TGTGCCAGCAGCTTATTGACGGGGGCAACCGGGGAGCTGTTTTTT
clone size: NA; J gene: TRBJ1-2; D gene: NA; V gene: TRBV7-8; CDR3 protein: CASSIDRFYGYTF; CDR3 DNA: TGTGCCAGCAGCATTGACAGGTTCTATGGCTACACCTTC
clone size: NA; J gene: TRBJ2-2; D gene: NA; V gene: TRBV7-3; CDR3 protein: CASSTGWAGELFF; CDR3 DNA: TGTGCCAGCAGCACGGGTTGGGCCGGGGAGCTGTTTTTT
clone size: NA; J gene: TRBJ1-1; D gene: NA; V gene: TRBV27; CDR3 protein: CASSKQGAEAFF; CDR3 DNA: TGTGCCAGCAGTAAACAGGGAGCTGAAGCTTTCTTT
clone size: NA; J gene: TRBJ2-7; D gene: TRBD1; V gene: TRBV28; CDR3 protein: CASSLGGQGAAYEQYF; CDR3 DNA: TGTGCCAGCAGTTTAGGGGGACAGGGGGCCGCCTACGAGCAGTACTTC
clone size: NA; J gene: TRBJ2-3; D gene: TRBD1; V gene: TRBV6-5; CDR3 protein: CASSRDSRTDTQYF; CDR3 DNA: TGTGCCAGCAGTAGGGACAGCCGCACAGATACGCAGTATTTT
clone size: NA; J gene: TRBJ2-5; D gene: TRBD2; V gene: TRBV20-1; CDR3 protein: CSASAGGGQETQYF; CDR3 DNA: TGCAGTGCTAGTGCGGGAGGTGGGCAAGAGACCCAGTACTTC
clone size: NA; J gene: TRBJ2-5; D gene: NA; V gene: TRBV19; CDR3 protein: CASSRWETQYF; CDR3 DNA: TGTGCCAGTAGTAGATGGGAGACCCAGTACTTC
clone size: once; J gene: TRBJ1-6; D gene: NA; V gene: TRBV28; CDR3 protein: CASSPGTPNNSPLHF; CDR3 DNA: TGTGCCAGCAGTCCCGGGACGCCGAATAATTCACCCCTCCACTTT
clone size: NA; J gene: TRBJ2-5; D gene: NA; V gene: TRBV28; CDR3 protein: CASSSLKQGQETQYF; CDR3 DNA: TGTGCCAGCAGTTCCCTCAAACAGGGTCAAGAGACCCAGTACTTC